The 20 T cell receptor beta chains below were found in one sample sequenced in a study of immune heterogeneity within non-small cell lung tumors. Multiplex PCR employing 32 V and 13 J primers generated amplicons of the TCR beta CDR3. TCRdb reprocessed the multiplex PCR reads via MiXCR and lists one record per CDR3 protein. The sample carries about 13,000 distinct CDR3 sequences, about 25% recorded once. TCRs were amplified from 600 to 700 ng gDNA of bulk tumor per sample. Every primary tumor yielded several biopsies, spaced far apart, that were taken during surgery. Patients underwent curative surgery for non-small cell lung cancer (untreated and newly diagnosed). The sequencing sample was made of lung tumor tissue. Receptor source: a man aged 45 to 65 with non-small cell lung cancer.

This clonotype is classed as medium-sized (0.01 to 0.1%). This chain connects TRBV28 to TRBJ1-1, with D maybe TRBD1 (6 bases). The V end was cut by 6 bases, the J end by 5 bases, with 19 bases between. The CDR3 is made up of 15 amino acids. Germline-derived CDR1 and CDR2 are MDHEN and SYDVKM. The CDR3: CASRRGGLAGTEAFF. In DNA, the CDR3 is TGTGCCAGCAGAAGGGGGGGCCTCGCCGGAACTGAAGCTTTCTTT.

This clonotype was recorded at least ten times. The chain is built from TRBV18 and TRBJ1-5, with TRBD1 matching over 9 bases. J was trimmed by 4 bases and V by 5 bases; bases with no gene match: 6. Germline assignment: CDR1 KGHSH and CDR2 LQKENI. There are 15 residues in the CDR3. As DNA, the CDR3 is TGTGCCAGCTCATGGGGGACAGGGACGAATCAGCCCCAGCATTTT. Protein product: CASSWGTGTNQPQHF.

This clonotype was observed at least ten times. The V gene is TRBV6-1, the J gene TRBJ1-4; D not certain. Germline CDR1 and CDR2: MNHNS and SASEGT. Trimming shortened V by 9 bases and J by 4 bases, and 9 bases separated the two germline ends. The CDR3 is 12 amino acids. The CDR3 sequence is CASDDRNEKLFF. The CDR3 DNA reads TGTGCCAGTGACGACCGTAATGAAAAACTGTTTTTT.

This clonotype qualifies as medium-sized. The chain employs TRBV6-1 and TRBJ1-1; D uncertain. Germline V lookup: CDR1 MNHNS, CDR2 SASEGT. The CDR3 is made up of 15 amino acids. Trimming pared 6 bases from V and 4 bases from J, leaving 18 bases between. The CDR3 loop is CASRSGPYGGTEAFF. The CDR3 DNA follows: TGTGCCAGCAGATCCGGACCGTACGGTGGCACTGAAGCTTTCTTT.

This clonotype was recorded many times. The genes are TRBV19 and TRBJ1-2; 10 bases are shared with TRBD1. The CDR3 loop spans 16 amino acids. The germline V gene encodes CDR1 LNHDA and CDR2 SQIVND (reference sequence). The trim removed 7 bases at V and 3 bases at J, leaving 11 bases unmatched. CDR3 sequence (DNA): TGTGCCAGTAAGGTTTACGGGACAGGGGATCACTATGGCTACACCTTC. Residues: CASKVYGTGDHYGYTF.

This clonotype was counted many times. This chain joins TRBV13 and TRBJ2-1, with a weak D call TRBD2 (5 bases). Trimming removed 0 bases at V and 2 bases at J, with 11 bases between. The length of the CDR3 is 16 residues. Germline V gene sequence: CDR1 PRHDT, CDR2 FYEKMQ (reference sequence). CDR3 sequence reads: CASSLGPPSPYNEQFF. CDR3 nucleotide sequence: TGTGCCAGCAGCTTAGGCCCGCCTAGCCCCTACAATGAGCAGTTCTTC.

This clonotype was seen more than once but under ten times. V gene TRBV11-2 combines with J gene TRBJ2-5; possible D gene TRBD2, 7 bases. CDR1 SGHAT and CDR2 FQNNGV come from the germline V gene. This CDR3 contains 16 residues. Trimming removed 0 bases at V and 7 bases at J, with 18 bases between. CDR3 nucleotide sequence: TGTGCCAGCAGCTTAGATCCAAGAGGGGGAGGGGGGACCCAGTACTTC. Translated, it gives CASSLDPRGGGGTQYF.

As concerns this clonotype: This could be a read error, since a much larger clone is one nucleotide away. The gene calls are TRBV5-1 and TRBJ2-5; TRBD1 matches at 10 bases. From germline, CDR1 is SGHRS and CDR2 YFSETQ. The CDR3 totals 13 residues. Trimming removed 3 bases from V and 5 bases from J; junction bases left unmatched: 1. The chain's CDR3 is CASSWDRGETQYF. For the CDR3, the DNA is TGCGCCAGCAGCTGGGACAGGGGTGAGACCCAGTACTTC.

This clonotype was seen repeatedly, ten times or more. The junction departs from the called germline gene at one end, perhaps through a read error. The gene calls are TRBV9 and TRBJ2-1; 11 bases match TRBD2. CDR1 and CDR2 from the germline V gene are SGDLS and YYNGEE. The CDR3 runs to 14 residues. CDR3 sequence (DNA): TGTGCCAGCAGCGTAGGGGGGACTAGCGGACCGTCGATCTTC. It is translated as CASSVGGTSGPSIF.

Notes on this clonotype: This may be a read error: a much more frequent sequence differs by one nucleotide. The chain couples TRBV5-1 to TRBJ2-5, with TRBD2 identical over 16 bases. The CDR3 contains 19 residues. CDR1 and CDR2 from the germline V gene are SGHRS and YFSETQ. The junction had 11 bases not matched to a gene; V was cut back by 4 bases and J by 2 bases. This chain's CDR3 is CASSPVGTSGGARQETQYF. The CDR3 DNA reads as TGCGCCAGCAGCCCCGTGGGGACTAGCGGGGGGGCTCGACAAGAGACCCAGTACTTC.

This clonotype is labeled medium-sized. Here the CDR3 reads CASSDGTGASNEKLFF. The CDR3 DNA is TGTGCCAGCTCGGACGGGACAGGCGCCTCTAATGAAAAACTGTTTTTT. The chain combines TRBV18 with TRBJ1-4; TRBD1 matches at 8 bases. The length of the CDR3 is 16 residues. The V and J ends lost 6 bases and 3 bases, in that order; junction bases with no gene match: 9. The germline CDR1 and CDR2 sequences are KGHSH and LQKENI.

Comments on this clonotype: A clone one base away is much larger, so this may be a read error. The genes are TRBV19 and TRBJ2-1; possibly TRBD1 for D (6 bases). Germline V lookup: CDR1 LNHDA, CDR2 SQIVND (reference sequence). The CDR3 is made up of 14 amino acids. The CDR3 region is CVSSLYRDYNEQFF. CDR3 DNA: TGTGTCAGTAGTTTATACAGGGATTACAATGAGCAGTTCTTC.

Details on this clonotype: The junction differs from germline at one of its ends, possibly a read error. The CDR3 is CVSSTGTGGADTQYF. CDR3 nucleotide sequence: TGTGTCAGCAGCACCGGGACAGGGGGGGCAGATACGCAGTATTTT. The J gene is TRBJ2-3, the V gene TRBV11-2, with TRBD1 identical over 11 bases. The CDR3 is 15 amino acids. CDR1 is SGHAT and CDR2 is FQNNGV in the germline V gene.

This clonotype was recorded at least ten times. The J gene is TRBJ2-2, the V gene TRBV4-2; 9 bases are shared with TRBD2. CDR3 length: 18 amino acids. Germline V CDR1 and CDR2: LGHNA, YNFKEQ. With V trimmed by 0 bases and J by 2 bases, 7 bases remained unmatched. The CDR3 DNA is TGTGCCAGCAGCCAAGATTTGGCTAGCGGGACTAACACCGGGGAGCTGTTTTTT. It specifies CASSQDLASGTNTGELFF.

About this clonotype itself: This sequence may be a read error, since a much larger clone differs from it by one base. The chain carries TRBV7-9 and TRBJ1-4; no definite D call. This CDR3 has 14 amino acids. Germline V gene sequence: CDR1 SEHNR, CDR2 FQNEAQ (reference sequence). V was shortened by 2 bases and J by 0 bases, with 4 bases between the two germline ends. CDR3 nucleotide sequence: TGTGCCAGCAGCTTAACAACAACTAATGAAAAACTGTTTTTT. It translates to CASSLTTTNEKLFF.

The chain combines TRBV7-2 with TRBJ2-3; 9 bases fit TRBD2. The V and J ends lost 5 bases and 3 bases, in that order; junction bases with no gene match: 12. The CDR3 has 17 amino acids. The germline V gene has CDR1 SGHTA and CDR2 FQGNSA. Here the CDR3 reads CASSITGTSKPTDTQYF. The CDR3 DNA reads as TGTGCCAGCAGCATCACCGGGACTAGCAAGCCTACAGATACGCAGTATTTT.

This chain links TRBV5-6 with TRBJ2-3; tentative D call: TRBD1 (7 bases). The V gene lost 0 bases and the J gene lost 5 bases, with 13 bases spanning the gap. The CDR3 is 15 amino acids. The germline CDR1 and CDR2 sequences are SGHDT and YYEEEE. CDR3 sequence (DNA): TGTGCCAGCAGCTTGGTAGCAGGGGGGATAGATACGCAGTATTTT. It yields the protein CASSLVAGGIDTQYF. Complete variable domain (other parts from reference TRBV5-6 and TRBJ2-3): DAGVTQSPTHLIKTRGQQVTLRCSPKSGHDTVSWYQQALGQGPQFIFQYYEEEERQRGNFPDRFSGHQFPNYSSELNVNALLLGDSALYLCASSLVAGGIDTQYFGPGTRLTVL.

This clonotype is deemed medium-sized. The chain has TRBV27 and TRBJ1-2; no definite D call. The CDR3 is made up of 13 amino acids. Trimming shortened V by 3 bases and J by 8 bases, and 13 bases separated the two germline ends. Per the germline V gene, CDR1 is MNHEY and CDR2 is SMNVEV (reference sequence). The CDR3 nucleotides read TGTGCCAGCAGTTTCACGGCCGGAGGCGGCTACACCTTC. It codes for CASSFTAGGGYTF.

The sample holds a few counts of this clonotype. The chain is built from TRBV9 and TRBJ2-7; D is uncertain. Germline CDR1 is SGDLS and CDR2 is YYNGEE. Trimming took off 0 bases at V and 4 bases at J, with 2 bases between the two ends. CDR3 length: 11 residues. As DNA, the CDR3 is TGTGCCAGCAGCGTAGGGTACGAGCAGTACTTC. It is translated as CASSVGYEQYF.

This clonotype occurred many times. CDR3 in amino acids: CASRRTSGTYEQYF. DNA for the CDR3: TGTGCCAGCAGGCGGACTAGCGGAACCTACGAGCAGTACTTC. The chain links TRBV7-2 to TRBJ2-7; 10 nucleotides agree with TRBD2. The germline gives CDR1 SGHTA, CDR2 FQGNSA. With 6 bases clipped from V and 2 bases from J, the junction kept 4 bases outside the gene matches. The CDR3 is 14 amino acids.